These T cell receptor beta chains were read from a single sample in a study of cytomegalovirus exposure and HLA in healthy donors. TCRdb keeps only in-frame clones here, not all; method: immunoSEQ multiplex PCR. Of 150,000 to 200,000 clones detected, 75% to 85% appear once; the ten largest clones hold less than 1.5%. The sequenced sample was PBMCs. The receptor set was obtained from a man aged 18 to 29 in good health and CMV-seronegative. The CDR3 runs from the conserved cysteine through the conserved F or W. D genes are given only for firm matches. Rows may omit the clone size; those that give it use once, few, many or a size class.

j_gene,abundance,v_gene,d_gene,CDR3aa,CDR3nt
TRBJ1-2,-,TRBV29-1,TRBD1,CSVESHPGQGNYGYTF,TGCAGCGTTGAATCCCACCCTGGACAGGGCAACTATGGCTACACCTTC
TRBJ2-1,-,TRBV7-2,-,CASSLVVRDGHEQFF,TGTGCCAGCAGCTTAGTGGTCCGGGATGGACATGAGCAGTTCTTC
TRBJ1-5,-,TRBV9,-,CASSPYAGAGSNQPQHF,TGTGCCAGCAGCCCCTATGCGGGGGCCGGGAGCAATCAGCCCCAGCATTTT
TRBJ2-1,once,TRBV7-3,TRBD2,CASSLQGLAGQEQFF,TGTGCCAGCAGCTTACAGGGACTAGCGGGACAAGAGCAGTTCTTC
TRBJ2-4,-,TRBV6-1,TRBD2,CASSDVGRGVDYSDIQYF,TGTGCCAGCAGTGATGTGGGGAGGGGAGTGGACTATTCGGACATTCAGTACTTC
TRBJ2-2,-,TRBV11-2,TRBD1,CASNQDRPNTGELFF,TGTGCCAGCAATCAGGACAGGCCGAACACCGGGGAGCTGTTTTTT
TRBJ2-5,once,TRBV30,-,CAWSPGHPIASLETQYF,TGTGCCTGGTCACCGGGACACCCAATAGCCAGTCTGGAGACCCAGTACTTC
TRBJ1-6,-,TRBV30,-,CAWRPTVSRPVIQSLHF,TGTGCCTGGAGGCCGACAGTATCCCGCCCGGTTATTCAGTCCCTCCACTTT
TRBJ2-2,-,TRBV29-1,-,CSVGGTNTGELFF,TGCAGCGTTGGGGGGACAAACACCGGGGAGCTGTTTTTT
TRBJ1-2,-,TRBV28,TRBD1,CASSSLDRGLNGYTF,TGTGCCAGCAGTTCGCTGGACAGGGGGCTCAATGGCTACACCTTC
TRBJ2-5,-,TRBV11-2,TRBD2,CASSLSGGSQETQYF,TGTGCCAGCAGCTTGAGCGGGGGATCCCAAGAGACCCAGTACTTC
TRBJ2-1,-,TRBV9,TRBD2,CASSPQATSVNSYNEQFF,TGTGCCAGCAGCCCACAAGCAACTAGCGTGAACTCCTACAATGAGCAGTTCTTC
TRBJ2-2,few,TRBV11-3,-,CASSLVQNTGELFF,TGTGCCAGCAGCTTAGTACAGAATACCGGGGAGCTGTTTTTT
TRBJ2-1,-,TRBV6-1,-,CASSEPLRKFF,TGTGCCAGCAGTGAACCGTTGCGGAAGTTCTTC
TRBJ1-2,-,TRBV5-5,TRBD1,CASSARDSPNYGYTF,TGTGCCAGCAGTGCCCGGGACAGCCCTAACTATGGCTACACCTTC
TRBJ2-7,-,TRBV5-6,-,CASSLVEFSYEQYF,TGTGCCAGCAGCTTGGTAGAATTTTCCTACGAGCAGTACTTC
TRBJ2-7,-,TRBV19,-,CASSMRGSTTYEQYF,TGTGCCAGTAGTATGAGAGGGAGCACGACCTACGAGCAGTACTTC
TRBJ1-6,-,TRBV7-2,-,CASSSGGGVGSPLHF,TGTGCCAGCAGCTCCGGGGGAGGGGTTGGTTCACCCCTCCACTTT
TRBJ2-7,-,TRBV30,-,CAWSIGGAVYEQYF,TGTGCCTGGAGTATAGGAGGGGCGGTTTACGAGCAGTACTTC
TRBJ1-2,-,TRBV4-1,-,CASSQTQVSRANYGYTF,TGCGCCAGCAGCCAAACGCAGGTTTCCCGAGCTAACTATGGCTACACCTTC
TRBJ2-7,-,TRBV2,-,CASSGDGGTYEQYF,TGTGCCAGCAGTGGGGACGGGGGTACCTACGAGCAGTACTTC
TRBJ1-6,-,TRBV9,TRBD1,CASSAPQGAGNSPLHF,TGTGCCAGCAGCGCCCCGCAGGGGGCTGGCAATTCACCCCTCCACTTT
TRBJ1-4,-,TRBV7-8,TRBD1,CASSHRDRGEKLFF,TGTGCCAGCAGCCACCGGGACAGGGGGGAAAAACTGTTTTTT
TRBJ2-7,-,TRBV4-2,TRBD2,CASSQGDYLYEQYF,TGTGCCAGCAGCCAAGGGGACTACTTATACGAGCAGTACTTC
TRBJ2-7,-,TRBV2,TRBD1,CASGQGSSYEQYF,TGTGCCAGCGGACAGGGGAGCTCCTACGAGCAGTACTTC
TRBJ2-7,-,TRBV28,-,CASSFPPSYEQYF,TGTGCCAGCAGTTTCCCCCCGTCCTACGAGCAGTACTTC
TRBJ2-2,-,TRBV5-1,TRBD2,CASSSNKAGGGTGELFF,TGCGCCAGCAGCTCGAACAAAGCGGGGGGGGGCACCGGGGAGCTGTTTTTT
TRBJ2-5,once,TRBV2,TRBD1,CASSPGQGGQETQYF,TGTGCCAGCAGTCCCGGACAGGGGGGCCAAGAGACCCAGTACTTC
TRBJ2-2,-,TRBV4-3,-,CASSPGWAKKLFF,TGCGCCAGCAGCCCCGGATGGGCCAAGAAGCTGTTTTTT
TRBJ1-5,-,TRBV7-6,-,CASSESGHHSNQPQHF,TGTGCCAGCAGCGAATCGGGACATCATAGCAATCAGCCCCAGCATTTT
TRBJ2-3,few,TRBV10-2,TRBD1,CASSESMGQGADTQYF,TGCGCCAGCAGTGAGTCCATGGGACAGGGCGCAGATACGCAGTATTTT
TRBJ1-3,-,TRBV5-4,TRBD1,CASSRAQGAAGNTIYF,TGTGCCAGCAGCCGGGCCCAGGGGGCTGCTGGAAACACCATATATTTT
TRBJ2-5,-,TRBV9,-,CASSVAPSWETQYF,TGTGCCAGCAGCGTAGCCCCGAGCTGGGAGACCCAGTACTTC
TRBJ1-2,few,TRBV20-1,-,CSALSGGYTF,TGCAGTGCCCTTTCCGGGGGCTACACCTTC
TRBJ1-2,-,TRBV2,-,CASSQEGSGSGYGYTF,TGTGCCAGCAGCCAAGAAGGGAGTGGTTCGGGCTATGGCTACACCTTC
TRBJ2-1,few,TRBV10-3,TRBD2,CAISERTSGGDSYNEQFF,TGTGCCATCAGTGAGCGGACTAGCGGGGGTGACTCCTACAATGAGCAGTTCTTC
TRBJ2-1,few,TRBV6-1,-,CASSERQLNEQFF,TGTGCCAGCAGTGAACGACAGCTCAATGAGCAGTTCTTC
TRBJ1-1,-,TRBV13,-,CASRLRQNTEAFF,TGTGCCAGCAGACTCCGACAGAACACTGAAGCTTTCTTT
TRBJ1-5,-,TRBV5-6,TRBD1,CASSWTGEEGQPQHF,TGTGCCAGCAGCTGGACAGGGGAGGAGGGTCAGCCCCAGCATTTT
TRBJ2-5,-,TRBV29-1,-,CSVARLLPQETQYF,TGCAGCGTCGCCAGACTACTCCCCCAAGAGACCCAGTACTTC
TRBJ1-1,-,TRBV7-9,-,CASSLGGEETEAFF,TGTGCCAGCAGCTTAGGGGGGGAGGAGACTGAAGCTTTCTTT
TRBJ1-4,-,TRBV5-3,TRBD1,CARRLTPTGGSEKLFF,TGTGCCAGAAGGTTGACCCCGACAGGGGGAAGTGAAAAACTGTTTTTT
TRBJ2-1,-,TRBV4-3,TRBD2,CASSQDLPSGTYNEQFF,TGCGCCAGCAGCCAAGATCTTCCTAGCGGGACCTACAATGAGCAGTTCTTC
TRBJ2-5,-,TRBV7-8,-,CASSLDRSPETQYF,TGTGCCAGCAGCTTAGACAGGTCCCCGGAGACCCAGTACTTC
TRBJ2-5,-,TRBV9,-,CASSVSGAGETQYF,TGTGCCAGCAGCGTATCAGGGGCAGGAGAGACCCAGTACTTC
TRBJ1-2,-,TRBV7-2,-,CASSLGVTYGYTF,TGTGCCAGCAGCTTAGGAGTTACCTATGGCTACACCTTC
TRBJ2-1,-,TRBV6-5,-,CASSPGLNSYNEQFF,TGTGCCAGCAGTCCGGGACTTAACTCCTACAATGAGCAGTTCTTC
TRBJ2-7,-,TRBV5-8,TRBD2,CASTFTLTSGTLGEQYF,TGTGCCAGCACCTTTACGTTGACTAGCGGGACTCTAGGCGAGCAGTACTTC
TRBJ2-2,-,TRBV4-1,TRBD2,CASSPRASGISGELFF,TGCGCCAGCAGCCCCCGAGCTAGCGGGATCTCCGGGGAGCTGTTTTTT
TRBJ2-5,-,TRBV2,TRBD2,CASILLGNGLAGGRETQYF,TGTGCCAGCATCCTCTTGGGCAATGGACTAGCGGGGGGGCGCGAGACCCAGTACTTC
TRBJ2-7,-,TRBV6-6,-,CASSFKDSFSYEQYF,TGTGCCAGCAGTTTCAAGGACAGCTTCTCCTACGAGCAGTACTTC
TRBJ2-1,-,TRBV11-3,TRBD2,CASRQSGSSYNEQFF,TGTGCCAGCAGACAGAGCGGGAGCTCCTACAATGAGCAGTTCTTC
TRBJ2-2,few,TRBV9,TRBD2,CASGLAGVGTGELFF,TGTGCCAGCGGGCTAGCGGGAGTAGGAACCGGGGAGCTGTTTTTT
TRBJ2-1,-,TRBV7-2,-,CASSLDLYNEQFF,TGTGCCAGCAGCTTAGACCTATACAATGAGCAGTTCTTC
TRBJ2-5,-,TRBV10-2,-,CASSRETQYF,TGCGCCAGCAGTCGAGAGACCCAGTACTTC
TRBJ1-1,-,TRBV7-6,-,CASSLGGTNTEAFF,TGTGCCAGCAGCTTAGGCGGCACGAACACTGAAGCTTTCTTT
TRBJ2-1,-,TRBV19,TRBD2,CASSIMSGGSYNEQFF,TGTGCCAGTAGTATTATGTCGGGAGGGTCCTACAATGAGCAGTTCTTC